The TCR beta chain described here comes from a study of T cells after yellow fever vaccination. Study in general: For low cell numbers, libraries were made with SMART-Seq v4 Ultra Low Input.

5'RACE template switching generated TCR cDNA, adding a universal primer site and UMIs. MiXCR, applied by TCRdb to the 5' RACE reads, yields one record per CDR3 protein. The table lists 180,000 or so distinct CDR3 sequences, more than 9.5% of them singletons. This clonotype was seen at least ten times. Trimming took 4 bases from V and 3 from J; bases not matched to a gene: 14. CDR3 length equals 17 residues. Germline CDR1 is MGHRA and CDR2 is YSYEKL. This clonotype was obtained from a man between 18 and 35 years old who received the YFV17D yellow fever vaccine. The specimen was CD8+ T cells sorted from PBMCs, collected 15 days after the yellow fever booster vaccination. The chain joins TRBV4-1 to TRBJ2-7; 8 nucleotides align to TRBD1. The CDR3, as DNA: TGCGCCAGCAGCCCAATAGGACAGGGTCCTCTCCGCTACGAGCAGTACTTC. As protein: CASSPIGQGPLRYEQYF.